What follows is one TCR beta chain and its context. The CDR3 length is 10 residues. V was clipped by 3 bases and J by 10 bases, with 5 bases between them. Germline CDR1 SGHTA, CDR2 FQGNSA. Sample time point: sample taken at primary tumor resection. Sequencing covered unsorted whole RNA taken from tumor, nontumor lung or frozen PBMC. The donors, 70 to 80 patients with untreated early-stage non-small cell lung cancer, provided the samples. These data come from a study of spatial heterogeneity in lung cancer. A unique molecular identifier was attached to every TCR cDNA molecule. TCRdb used MiXCR to reprocess the 5' RACE reads, holding one entry per CDR3 protein. The table lists 77,000 or so distinct CDR3 sequences, more than 15% of them singletons, with less than 7.5% in the top ten.

The material sequenced was PBMCs, taken at surgery. This clonotype was obtained from a male donor with early-stage non-small cell lung cancer. V usage is TRBV7-2 and J usage is TRBJ2-3, with D perhaps matching TRBD2 (5 bases). Written as DNA, the CDR3 is TGTGCCAGCAGCTTCGGGGCGCAGTATTTT. It specifies CASSFGAQYF.